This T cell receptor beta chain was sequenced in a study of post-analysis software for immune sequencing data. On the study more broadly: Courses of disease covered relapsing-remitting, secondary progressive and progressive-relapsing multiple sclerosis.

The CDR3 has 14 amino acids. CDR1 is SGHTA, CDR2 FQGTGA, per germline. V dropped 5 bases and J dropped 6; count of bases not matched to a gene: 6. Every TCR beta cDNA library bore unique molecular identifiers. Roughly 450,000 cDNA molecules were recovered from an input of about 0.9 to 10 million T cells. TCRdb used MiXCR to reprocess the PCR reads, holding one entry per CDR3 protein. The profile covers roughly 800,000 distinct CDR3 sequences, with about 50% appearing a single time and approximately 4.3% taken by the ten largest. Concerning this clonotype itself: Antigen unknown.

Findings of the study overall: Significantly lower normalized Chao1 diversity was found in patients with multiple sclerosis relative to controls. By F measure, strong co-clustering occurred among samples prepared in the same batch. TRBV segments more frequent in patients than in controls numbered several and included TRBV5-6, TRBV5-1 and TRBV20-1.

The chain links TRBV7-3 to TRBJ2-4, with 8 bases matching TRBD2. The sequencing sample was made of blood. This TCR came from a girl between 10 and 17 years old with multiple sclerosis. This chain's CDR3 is CASSPQTSVNIQYF. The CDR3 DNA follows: TGTGCCAGCAGCCCCCAGACTAGCGTAAACATTCAGTACTTC.